The TCR beta chain described here comes from a study of cytomegalovirus exposure and HLA in healthy donors. This CDR3 comprises 14 residues. V was shortened by 2 bases and J by 1 base, with 10 bases between the two germline ends. Germline V gene sequence: CDR1 SGHRS, CDR2 YFSETQ. This PCR relied on a set of 60 Vbeta primers and 13 Jbeta primers. Generated by immunoSEQ multiplex PCR, the TCRdb table keeps only in-frame clones and is missing some. The sample records approximately 170,000 clones, around 79% being singletons. Sequencing was performed on PBMCs. The rearrangement uses TRBV5-1 and TRBJ2-7; maybe TRBD1 (6 bases). This clonotype was sampled from a male donor in good health and CMV-seropositive. The DNA of the CDR3 is TGCGCCAGCAGCTTCCAGGGGCCTTCCTACGAGCAGTACTTC. Translation: CASSFQGPSYEQYF. Together with reference TRBV5-1 and TRBJ2-7, the CDR3 gives the full variable domain: KAGVTQTPRYLIKTRGQQVTLSCSPISGHRSVSWYQQTPGQGLQFLFEYFSETQRNKGNFPGRFSGRQFSNSRSEMNVSTLELGDSALYLCASSFQGPSYEQYFGPGTRLTVT.